This TCR beta chain was sequenced in a study of cytomegalovirus exposure and HLA in healthy donors. Study background: HLA-typed donors contributed 65 million to 95 million unique TCRs, which were held in an early data release. General study results and limits: Reports indicated that the classifier achieved high specificity and sensitivity in diagnosing cytomegalovirus status.

Between the trimmed V and J ends, which lost 5 bases and 7 bases, there was a span of 18 bases. This CDR3 comprises 15 residues. The V gene's germline CDR1 is SEHNR and CDR2 FQNEAQ (reference sequence). For this clone: The antigen is undetermined.

A multiplex PCR was run with 60 Vbeta primers and 13 Jbeta primers. The assay was immunoSEQ multiplex PCR, and TCRdb's table has in-frame clones only and misses some. The top ten clones hold around a tenth of a sample with 150,000 to 200,000 clones, over 70% of them seen once. The chain links TRBV7-9 to TRBJ2-1; TRBD1 might be the D (5 bases). The sequence derives from a man younger than 35 in good health and CMV-seropositive. Material for sequencing was PBMCs. The CDR3 DNA is TGTGCCAGCAGCCTACAGGAGAGTGGATCAAATGAGCAGTTCTTC. Protein: CASSLQESGSNEQFF.